This T cell receptor (beta chain) was captured by sequencing in a study of cytomegalovirus exposure and HLA in healthy donors. After removal of 0 bases from V and 4 bases from J, the junction contained 9 bases not matched to a gene. The CDR3 sequence is 17 residues long. In germline, CDR1 is SGHNT, CDR2 YYREEE (reference sequence). Study results and limitations: Among TCR beta chains, those listed as cytomegalovirus-associated numbered under 200. Further analysis was carried out later, and it showed several of the most significant clusters appearing linked to common viral pathogens.

Amplification used 60 Vbeta primers and 13 Jbeta primers. The assay was immunoSEQ multiplex PCR, and TCRdb's table has in-frame clones only and misses some. The sample shows 76,000 or so clones, around 80% of them seen only once. Concerning this clone: What it binds is unknown.

The TCR comes from a man younger than 45 in good health and CMV-seronegative. The genes are TRBV5-4 and TRBJ2-2, with 7 bases lining up with TRBD2. Sequenced: PBMCs. Written as DNA, the CDR3 is TGTGCCAGCAGCTTGGAAAGCGGGGTACGCGGCACCGGGGAGCTGTTTTTT. This gives the protein CASSLESGVRGTGELFF.